This passage covers 27 T cell receptor beta chains from one sample sequenced in a study of shared T cell receptors in the human thymus. Here immunoSEQ multiplex PCR was the method, and the copy in TCRdb shows in-frame clones only, minus some. The top ten hold about 0.011% of the sample, which has about 730,000 clones, roughly 88% seen once. These data were also reused for a study on human thymus T cells.

Material: thymocytes. The source is a girl under two years old with a congenital heart defect.

J is TRBJ2-3 and V is TRBV5-1; the D gene is possibly TRBD2 (5 bases). The CDR3 runs to 15 residues. Per the germline V gene, CDR1 is SGHRS and CDR2 is YFSETQ. The ends were cut back, 0 bases at V and 5 bases at J, with 13 bases in the middle. The CDR3 loop is CASSLATGYLDTQYF. Here the CDR3 DNA reads TGCGCCAGCAGCTTGGCCACGGGGTACCTAGATACGCAGTATTTT.

The rearrangement joins TRBV15 to TRBJ1-1; no clear D gene. Germline CDR1 reads LNHNV; CDR2 reads YYDKDF (reference sequence). V gave up 3 bases and J gave up 1 base, with 6 bases separating them. This CDR3 comprises 13 residues. CDR3 DNA sequence: TGTGCCACCAGCAGGCGGAAGAACACTGAAGCTTTCTTT. As protein: CATSRRKNTEAFF. Complete variable domain (other parts from reference TRBV15 and TRBJ1-1): DAMVIQNPRYQVTQFGKPVTLSCSQTLNHNVMYWYQQKSSQAPKLLFHYYDKDFNNEADTPDNFQSRRPNTSFCFLDIRSPGLGDTAMYLCATSRRKNTEAFFGQGTRLTVV.

In its sample, this clone was seen once. The CDR3 sequence: CASSPIRTSGGNTGELFF. CDR3 nucleotides: TGCGCCAGCAGCCCAATTCGGACTAGCGGGGGAAACACCGGGGAGCTGTTTTTT. The V call is TRBV5-1, the J call TRBJ2-2, with 13 bases aligning to TRBD2. Germline lookup yields CDR1 SGHRS and CDR2 YFSETQ. Germline trimming cut 4 bases from V and 2 bases from J; bases unmatched to any gene: 8. There are 18 residues in the CDR3.

This clone has just a few counts. The chain has TRBV15 and TRBJ1-2, with 7 positions matching TRBD1. The junction had 15 bases not matched to a gene; V was cut back by 0 bases and J by 8 bases. CDR1 and CDR2 (germline): LNHNV, YYDKDF (reference sequence). The CDR3 sequence is 17 residues long. This CDR3 is CATSRDRRQGGLHGYTF. The CDR3 nucleotides read TGTGCCACCAGCAGAGACCGCAGACAGGGAGGACTCCACGGCTACACCTTC.

The J gene is TRBJ1-3, the V gene TRBV6-5, with no clear D. Germline V gene lookup returns CDR1 MNHEY and CDR2 SVGAGI. CDR3 length equals 16 residues. Trimming removed 2 bases from V and 7 bases from J, with 18 bases in between. CDR3: CASSYRHPVSGNTIYF. CDR3 coding DNA: TGTGCCAGCAGTTACCGACACCCCGTTTCGGGGAACACCATATATTTT.

The chain joins TRBV5-5 to TRBJ2-5; 8 bases are a match to TRBD1. J gave up 4 bases and V 4 bases, and 6 bases lay outside the gene matches. The CDR3 has 14 amino acids. The germline CDR1 and CDR2 sequences are SGHKS and YYEKEE (reference sequence). The CDR3 is CASSVDRVGETQYF. The CDR3 coding sequence is TGTGCCAGCAGCGTGGACAGGGTAGGAGAGACCCAGTACTTC.

This chain uses TRBV25-1 with TRBJ1-2; D gene ambiguous. Trimming stripped 2 bases from V and 2 bases from J, with 9 bases between. This CDR3 spans 14 amino acids. Germline V gene data show CDR1 as MGHDK and CDR2 as SYGVNS. The CDR3 coding sequence is TGTGCCAGCAGTGAAGTGGAGGTAAACTATGGCTACACCTTC. Protein: CASSEVEVNYGYTF.

The V gene is TRBV7-9, the J gene TRBJ2-7; 9 bases line up with TRBD1. The trim removed 4 bases at V and 3 bases at J, leaving 7 bases unmatched. CDR3 size: 15 residues. Germline V gene data show CDR1 as SEHNR and CDR2 as FQNEAQ (reference sequence). The CDR3 region is CASSSIRDRDYEQYF. The DNA for the CDR3 is TGTGCCAGCAGCTCGATCCGGGACAGGGACTACGAGCAGTACTTC.

This chain joins TRBV18 and TRBJ2-3; a weak D match, TRBD2 (5 bases). CDR1 and CDR2 from the germline V gene are KGHSH and LQKENI. Trimming took off 1 base at V and 5 bases at J, with 13 bases between the two ends. The CDR3 consists of 15 residues. The CDR3 sequence is CASSPLLGPQDTQYF. Here the CDR3 DNA reads TGTGCCAGCTCACCACTACTAGGCCCCCAAGATACGCAGTATTTT.

This clone came up a few times. The chain links TRBV19 to TRBJ2-7; 10 nucleotides line up with TRBD1. There are 15 residues in the CDR3. The germline V gene has CDR1 LNHDA and CDR2 SQIVND (reference sequence). The trim removed 3 bases at V and 1 base at J, leaving 3 bases unmatched. The CDR3 sequence: CASSIPGQGSYEQYF. The CDR3 nucleotides read TGTGCCAGTAGTATTCCGGGACAGGGGTCCTACGAGCAGTACTTC.

This rearrangement joins TRBV28 to TRBJ2-3; D remains unclear. This CDR3 comprises 13 residues. Deletions cut 5 bases from V and 1 base from J, with 7 bases between. Germline CDR1 MDHEN, CDR2 SYDVKM. The CDR3 bases are TGTGCCAGCAGTGTAGACTGCACAGATACGCAGTATTTT. It yields the protein CASSVDCTDTQYF.

CDR3 sequence reads: CASSHLGGTENSPLHF. The CDR3 DNA follows: TGTGCCAGCAGCCACCTGGGAGGGACGGAAAATTCACCCCTCCACTTT. The chain joins TRBV14 to TRBJ1-6; D possibly corresponds to TRBD1 (5 bases). V lost 3 bases and J lost 7, with 16 bases in between. CDR3 length: 16 amino acids. The germline V gene encodes CDR1 SGHDN and CDR2 FVKESK.

V is TRBV2 and J is TRBJ1-5; D ambiguous. This CDR3 is 10 amino acids long. Germline assignment: CDR1 SNHLY and CDR2 FYNNEI. V was pared by 6 bases and J by 11 bases, with 8 bases between. The CDR3 DNA is TGTGCCAGCAGCGGGTTGTCCCAGCATTTT. Translated, it gives CASSGLSQHF.

The chain combines TRBV2 with TRBJ1-1, with a tentative D call TRBD1 (6 bases). CDR3 length equals 15 residues. Trimming shortened V by 6 bases and J by 3 bases, and 17 bases separated the two germline ends. CDR1 SNHLY and CDR2 FYNNEI come from the germline V gene. The CDR3 sequence: CASRQVQGPDTEAFF. The CDR3 bases are TGTGCCAGCAGGCAGGTACAGGGACCCGACACTGAAGCTTTCTTT.

The chain has TRBV4-1 and TRBJ1-5; 8 bases agree with TRBD1. The germline V gene encodes CDR1 MGHRA and CDR2 YSYEKL. V lost 4 bases, J lost 4 bases, and 18 bases stayed unmatched. This CDR3 is built from 19 residues. CDR3 residues: CASSRLGTEAGQENQPQHF. DNA for the CDR3: TGCGCCAGCAGCCGATTAGGGACGGAGGCGGGACAGGAAAATCAGCCCCAGCATTTT.

The chain employs TRBV12-5 and TRBJ2-3; D is perhaps TRBD2 (6 bases). Deletions cut 5 bases from V and 4 bases from J, with 7 bases between. Germline assignment: CDR1 LGHNT and CDR2 FRNRAP. This CDR3 is built from 12 residues. The CDR3 loop reads CASGPGADTQYF. CDR3 nucleotide sequence: TGTGCTAGTGGTCCGGGGGCAGATACGCAGTATTTT.

The rearrangement links TRBV28 to TRBJ1-2, with D perhaps matching TRBD1 (5 bases). V was shortened by 9 bases and J by 1 base, with 9 bases between the two germline ends. This CDR3 region has 12 residues. Germline V CDR1 and CDR2: MDHEN, SYDVKM. The CDR3 nucleotides are TGTGCCAGTAAAGACAGTAACTATGGCTACACCTTC. It specifies CASKDSNYGYTF.

This chain links TRBV19 with TRBJ2-6, with D possibly TRBD1 on 6 matching bases. The CDR3 spans 19 residues. Germline V gene data show CDR1 as LNHDA and CDR2 as SQIVND (reference sequence). V was pared by 5 bases and J by 0 bases, with 20 bases between. The CDR3: CASSHTGQTNSSGANVLTF. The CDR3 DNA reads as TGTGCCAGTAGTCACACCGGACAGACCAATAGCTCTGGGGCCAACGTCCTGACTTTC.

V gene TRBV9 combines with J gene TRBJ1-2; unclear D gene. The CDR3 has 15 residues. Germline CDR1 and CDR2: SGDLS and YYNGEE. V was pared by 3 bases and J by 4 bases, with 16 bases between. In DNA, the CDR3 is TGTGCCAGCAGCGCGGACCCTGTGGGGAGCTATGGCTACACCTTC. Protein sequence: CASSADPVGSYGYTF.

V gene TRBV7-2 combines with J gene TRBJ2-7, with D perhaps matching TRBD2 (5 bases). Per germline, CDR1 SGHTA and CDR2 FQGNSA. The CDR3 extends over 17 amino acids. V lost 5 bases to trimming and J lost 8 bases, with 28 bases between them. The CDR3, as DNA: TGTGCCAGCAGCCCTATCCCCCTACACGGCGGGTATACGAAGCAGTACTTC. Protein product: CASSPIPLHGGYTKQYF.

The J gene is TRBJ2-7, the V gene TRBV5-4; TRBD1 matches at 10 bases. Germline CDR1 SGHNT, CDR2 YYREEE (reference sequence). The V and J ends lost 6 bases and 5 bases, in that order; junction bases with no gene match: 8. The CDR3 spans 14 residues. CDR3 in DNA: TGTGCCAGCACCCGGGACAGGGGTTCAGACGAGCAGTACTTC. As protein: CASTRDRGSDEQYF.

The V gene is TRBV5-1, the J gene TRBJ1-1; D not certain. The germline CDR1 and CDR2 sequences are SGHRS and YFSETQ. The V gene lost 3 bases and the J gene lost 11 bases, with 14 bases spanning the gap. CDR3 length: 12 residues. This CDR3 is CASSYGSGRAFF. CDR3 bases: TGCGCCAGCAGCTACGGGAGCGGACGGGCTTTCTTT. The whole variable domain, filled in from reference TRBV5-1 and TRBJ1-1, reads KAGVTQTPRYLIKTRGQQVTLSCSPISGHRSVSWYQQTPGQGLQFLFEYFSETQRNKGNFPGRFSGRQFSNSRSEMNVSTLELGDSALYLCASSYGSGRAFFGQGTRLTVV.

The chain links TRBV4-1 to TRBJ1-1; D perhaps matches TRBD1 (5 bases). The germline CDR1 and CDR2 sequences are MGHRA and YSYEKL. Trimming stripped 5 bases from V and 1 base from J, with 17 bases between. This CDR3 comprises 16 residues. The DNA for the CDR3 is TGCGCCAGCAGCGGCTGGACAAACAGCCGGAACACTGAAGCTTTCTTT. Translation: CASSGWTNSRNTEAFF.

The V and J genes are TRBV7-2 and TRBJ1-1, with 7 bases fitting TRBD1. The CDR3 sequence is 15 residues long. J was trimmed by 0 bases and V by 5 bases; bases with no gene match: 6. CDR1 is SGHTA and CDR2 is FQGNSA in the germline V gene. The CDR3 here is CASSPGQFMNTEAFF. Here the CDR3 DNA reads TGTGCCAGCAGCCCGGGACAGTTTATGAACACTGAAGCTTTCTTT.

The rearrangement links TRBV7-2 to TRBJ2-5; D may be TRBD2 (6 bases). CDR3 size: 18 residues. Germline-derived CDR1 and CDR2 are SGHTA and FQGNSA. Trimming left V 5 bases short and J 4 bases short, with 26 bases between. The CDR3: CASSHPLNQGGEVETQYF. The CDR3 coding sequence is TGTGCCAGCAGCCACCCGCTTAATCAGGGAGGAGAAGTAGAGACCCAGTACTTC.

The V call is TRBV30, the J call TRBJ2-7; 10 bases match TRBD1. V lost 2 bases to trimming and J lost 0 bases; unmatched junction nucleotides: 16. Germline V gene lookup returns CDR1 GTSNPN and CDR2 SVGIG (reference sequence). The CDR3 is made up of 19 amino acids. The DNA for the CDR3 is TGTGCCTGGAGTACACCGGAGACAGGGGGCCCTCACCCCTCCTACGAGCAGTACTTC. Translation gives CAWSTPETGGPHPSYEQYF.

This clone has a handful of counts. The rearrangement uses TRBV4-1 and TRBJ2-1; possible D gene TRBD1, 10 bases. The CDR3 totals 20 residues. In germline, CDR1 is MGHRA, CDR2 YSYEKL. V was trimmed by 0 bases and J by 5 bases, leaving 26 bases between them. The CDR3 region has the DNA TGCGCCAGCAGCCAAGAAATGACAGGGGGCAGGGGACTAGCAGACAATGAGCAGTTCTTC. Protein sequence: CASSQEMTGGRGLADNEQFF.